The entry below describes one T cell receptor beta chain. Its specificity is unknown. The study ran its PCR with 60 Vbeta and 13 Jbeta primers. Some clones are missing from TCRdb's copy, which holds only in-frame ones; the method was immunoSEQ multiplex PCR. Of some 100,000 clones listed, about 68% were seen once; the top ten hold 14%. Germline assignment: CDR1 SGHRS and CDR2 YFSETQ. The CDR3 is made up of 14 amino acids. J was trimmed by 7 bases and V by 4 bases; bases with no gene match: 2. The sample comes from a study of cytomegalovirus exposure and HLA in healthy donors. Study-level results: HLA allele associations emerged for some 16,000 TCR beta sequences in a later analysis, at 0.05 false discovery rate. Reports indicate that TCR beta sequences accurately predicted the HLA-A and HLA-B alleles of most subjects. Previous analysis showed most TCR beta V segments were productive about 87% or about 30% of the time.

V is TRBV5-1 and J is TRBJ1-6; 10 nucleotides agree with TRBD1. The specimen sequenced was PBMCs. The TCR sequence derives from a male donor in good health and CMV-seropositive. DNA of the CDR3: TGCGCCAGCAGCGTGACAGGGGGCAATTCACCCCTCCACTTT. Its translation: CASSVTGGNSPLHF.